This T cell receptor beta chain was captured by sequencing in a study of cytomegalovirus exposure and HLA in healthy donors. With regard to this clone: Other DNA sequences from this sample encode an identical CDR3 as well.

The protocol was immunoSEQ multiplex PCR, while the TCRdb copy is restricted to in-frame clones and leaves out a portion. This table holds over 50,000 clones, almost 97% found once. V lost 4 bases to trimming and J lost 1 base, with 11 bases between them. This CDR3 has 14 residues. Germline V gene lookup returns CDR1 MNHEY and CDR2 SVGAGI. The TCR was taken from a young woman in good health and CMV-seronegative. The V call is TRBV6-5, the J call TRBJ2-7; no clear D gene. Sequenced: PBMCs. The CDR3 loop reads CASSLRSPSYEQYF. DNA of the CDR3: TGTGCCAGCAGTTTGCGGTCCCCATCCTACGAGCAGTACTTC.